The 23 T cell receptor beta chains below all came from one sample that was sequenced in a study of blood T cell repertoires in COVID-19. Profiled with immunoSEQ multiplex PCR; TCRdb holds only in-frame clones, not every one. In the table there are some 96,000 clones, 70% to 80% of which are singletons. Sequenced sample: peripheral blood. Receptor source: a woman in her seventies with acute or convalescent COVID-19.

The chain carries TRBV5-1 and TRBJ1-1; no clear D. Germline CDR1 is SGHRS and CDR2 is YFSETQ. The CDR3 contains 13 residues. V lost 6 bases to trimming and J lost 3 bases, with 12 bases between them. CDR3 nucleotides: TGCGCCAGCACCCTAGCCGGGGACACTGAAGCTTTCTTT. This codes for CASTLAGDTEAFF.

This clone showed up just a few times. This specimen includes other DNA sequences encoding the same CDR3. The chain is built from TRBV12-3 or TRBV12-4 and TRBJ1-5, with D possibly being TRBD1 (5 bases). V lost 6 bases, J lost 2 bases, and 8 bases lay in between. This CDR3 has 13 amino acids. CDR3 loop: CASSRGGNQPQHF. CDR3 bases: TGTGCCAGCAGCCGGGGGGGCAATCAGCCCCAGCATTTT.

This rearrangement joins TRBV6-2 or TRBV6-3 to TRBJ2-5; TRBD1 is a possible D gene (7 bases). CDR1 is MNHEY, CDR2 SVGEGT, per germline. V was trimmed by 4 bases and J by 4 bases, leaving 13 bases between them. CDR3 length: 14 amino acids. In nucleotides, the CDR3 is TGTGCCAGCAGTTGGGGGCAGGGGGGAGAGACCCAGTACTTC. Translation: CASSWGQGGETQYF.

The V gene is TRBV7-9, the J gene TRBJ1-1, with a possible D match to TRBD1 (6 bases). Between the trimmed V and J ends, which lost 3 bases and 1 base, there was a span of 12 bases. The CDR3 runs to 15 residues. Germline V gives CDR1 SEHNR, CDR2 FQNEAQ (reference sequence). This CDR3 reads CASSFQTGRNTEAFF. The DNA of the CDR3 is TGTGCCAGCAGCTTTCAGACAGGCCGGAACACTGAAGCTTTCTTT. Looking up the rest from reference TRBV7-9 and TRBJ1-1 gives the full variable domain: DTGVSQNPRHKITKRGQNVTFRCDPISEHNRLYWYRQTLGQGPEFLTYFQNEAQLEKSRLLSDRFSAERPKGSFSTLEIQRTEQGDSAMYLCASSFQTGRNTEAFFGQGTRLTVV.

The rearrangement uses TRBV25-1 and TRBJ2-7; no reliable D call. Germline-derived CDR1 and CDR2 are MGHDK and SYGVNS. The ends were cut back, 5 bases at V and 2 bases at J, with 10 bases in the middle. CDR3 size: 13 residues. The CDR3 bases are TGTGCCAGCAGTCAAACAGATACCTACGAGCAGTACTTC. This translates into CASSQTDTYEQYF.

V gene TRBV7-6 combines with J gene TRBJ2-2, with 10 bases that match TRBD1. Germline CDR1 is SGHVS and CDR2 is FNYEAQ. The CDR3 totals 15 residues. J was trimmed by 6 bases and V by 7 bases; bases with no gene match: 8. CDR3 coding DNA: TGTGCCAGCACCCCCCGGACAGGGGGTTCCGGGGAGCTGTTTTTT. Residues: CASTPRTGGSGELFF.

This clone qualifies as medium-sized. The chain joins TRBV5-6 to TRBJ1-2, with a weak D call TRBD1 (6 bases). The germline gives CDR1 SGHDT, CDR2 YYEEEE. Trimming stripped 3 bases from V and 7 bases from J, with 19 bases between. The CDR3 sequence is 15 residues long. CDR3 DNA sequence: TGTGCCAGCAGCTCGACCAAGTCACAGGGCTCTGGCTACACCTTC. Protein: CASSSTKSQGSGYTF.

Comments on this clone: Other DNA sequences in the same sample also yield this CDR3. DNA for the CDR3: TGTGCCAGTAGAGTCAGTGCAACTAATGAAAAACTGTTTTTT. The encoded protein is CASRVSATNEKLFF. V is TRBV19 and J is TRBJ1-4; D remains ambiguous. From germline, CDR1 is LNHDA and CDR2 SQIVND (reference sequence). V lost 6 bases to trimming and J lost 0 bases, with 8 bases between them. The CDR3 is 14 amino acids. The variable domain in full, completed from reference TRBV19 and TRBJ1-4, reads DGGITQSPKYLFRKEGQNVTLSCEQNLNHDAMYWYRQDPGQGLRLIYYSQIVNDFQKGDIAEGYSVSREKKESFPLTVTSAQKNPTAFYLCASRVSATNEKLFFGSGTQLSVL.

J is TRBJ1-1 and V is TRBV2, with TRBD1 identical over 10 bases. Germline V gene data show CDR1 as SNHLY and CDR2 as FYNNEI. The CDR3 has 15 residues. V lost 6 bases to trimming and J lost 5 bases; unmatched junction nucleotides: 9. The CDR3 nucleotides are TGTGCCAGCAGACCCGGACAGGGGGGGGTTACTGAAGCTTTCTTT. This gives the protein CASRPGQGGVTEAFF.

The chain has TRBV7-9 and TRBJ1-2; D not certain. The CDR3 has 12 residues. V lost 1 base and J lost 7, with 7 bases in between. CDR1 is SEHNR and CDR2 is FQNEAQ in the germline V gene (reference sequence). CDR3 protein: CASSLDAGGYTF. For the CDR3, the DNA is TGTGCCAGCAGCTTAGACGCGGGTGGCTACACCTTC.

The rearrangement uses TRBV7-3 and TRBJ2-7, with D perhaps matching TRBD1 (5 bases). Trimming pared 2 bases from V and 3 bases from J, leaving 11 bases between. Germline V gene lookup returns CDR1 SGHTA and CDR2 FQGTGA. The CDR3 has 14 residues. CDR3 nucleotide sequence: TGTGCCAGCAGCTTAGATGGACACCTCTACGAGCAGTACTTC. It yields the protein CASSLDGHLYEQYF.

This sequence joins TRBV19 and TRBJ2-5; 10 bases map to TRBD1. V dropped 5 bases and J dropped 3; count of bases not matched to a gene: 12. CDR1 is LNHDA and CDR2 is SQIVND in the germline V gene (reference sequence). This CDR3 contains 17 residues. This CDR3 is CASSSPSGTGAEETQYF. The CDR3 DNA follows: TGTGCCAGTAGTTCCCCGTCCGGGACAGGGGCTGAAGAGACCCAGTACTTC.

This sequence joins TRBV30 and TRBJ1-2, with D perhaps TRBD1 (6 bases). Germline CDR1 is GTSNPN and CDR2 is SVGIG (reference sequence). V dropped 1 base and J dropped 6 bases, with 15 bases sitting between them. The CDR3 sequence is 14 residues long. The CDR3, as DNA: TGTGCCTGGAGTGGGGCGGGGGCTATCGATGGCTACACCTTC. Its protein is CAWSGAGAIDGYTF.

The J gene is TRBJ2-2, the V gene TRBV5-1, with 9 bases lining up with TRBD2. The CDR3 covers 15 residues. J was trimmed by 0 bases and V by 5 bases; bases with no gene match: 2. Germline V lookup: CDR1 SGHRS, CDR2 YFSETQ. The CDR3 nucleotides read TGCGCCAGCAGAGCGGGGGGCGCGAACACCGGGGAGCTGTTTTTT. Translated: CASRAGGANTGELFF.

J is TRBJ2-7 and V is TRBV1; the D segment call TRBD2 is taken from the table without a DNA check. TRBV1 is given as a pseudogene. The CDR3 runs 17 residues. The CDR3 bases are TGCACCAGCAGCCAAGAAGAGGACTTTCACACAATGGCGAAACAGTACTTC. Encoded protein: CTSSQEEDFHTMAKQYF.

The chain combines TRBV6-5 with TRBJ1-1, with 7 bases aligning to TRBD1. The V gene's germline CDR1 is MNHEY and CDR2 SVGAGI. Germline trimming cut 6 bases from V and 2 bases from J; bases unmatched to any gene: 6. This CDR3 region has 14 residues. CDR3 protein: CASRGQAFNTEAFF. In DNA, the CDR3 is TGTGCCAGCAGAGGACAGGCCTTTAACACTGAAGCTTTCTTT.

This clone was seen only once. This chain links TRBV6-5 with TRBJ2-5; TRBD2 might be the D (6 bases). From germline, CDR1 is MNHEY and CDR2 SVGAGI. The CDR3 totals 14 residues. V was trimmed by 6 bases and J by 7 bases, leaving 18 bases between them. CDR3 sequence (DNA): TGTGCCAGCAGGGGGACTCTTAGCGGTGGGACCCAGTACTTC. It codes for CASRGTLSGGTQYF.

The chain carries TRBV2 and TRBJ2-5; 12 nucleotides match TRBD2. Germline CDR1 is SNHLY and CDR2 is FYNNEI. V was pared by 5 bases and J by 5 bases, with 9 bases of the junction left unmatched. The CDR3 runs 16 residues. DNA of the CDR3: TGTGCCAGCAGTCTTAGGACTAGCGGGGTTGGGGAGACCCAGTACTTC. Encoded protein: CASSLRTSGVGETQYF.

The gene calls are TRBV6-5 and TRBJ2-1; TRBD1 might be the D (6 bases). The germline V gene encodes CDR1 MNHEY and CDR2 SVGAGI. Trimming took off 6 bases at V and 1 base at J, with 13 bases between the two ends. The CDR3 is 15 amino acids. CDR3 protein: CASRRGFTSYNEQFF. CDR3 bases: TGTGCCAGCAGAAGGGGGTTTACTTCCTACAATGAGCAGTTCTTC.

This rearrangement joins TRBV9 to TRBJ2-7; TRBD2 aligns across 8 bases. The germline V gene encodes CDR1 SGDLS and CDR2 YYNGEE. With V trimmed by 4 bases and J by 0 bases, 3 bases remained unmatched. The length of the CDR3 is 14 residues. The CDR3 here is CASSIGTSSYEQYF. CDR3 bases: TGTGCCAGCAGCATAGGGACTAGCTCCTACGAGCAGTACTTC.

The chain couples TRBV2 to TRBJ1-1, with D maybe TRBD1 (6 bases). The CDR3 covers 15 residues. Germline values: CDR1 SNHLY, CDR2 FYNNEI. V dropped 5 bases and J dropped 2 bases, with 15 bases sitting between them. CDR3 sequence (DNA): TGTGCCAGCAGTTTGGCCCAGGGGCCTAACACTGAAGCTTTCTTT. Protein: CASSLAQGPNTEAFF.

This clone turned up a few times. This chain joins TRBV6-6 and TRBJ1-1; TRBD1 matches 7 bases. Germline V lookup: CDR1 MNHNY, CDR2 SVGAGI (reference sequence). The J segment lost 3 bases and the V segment lost 5 bases, leaving 6 bases of the junction unmatched. The CDR3 spans 14 residues. This chain's CDR3 is CASSPLTGDTEAFF. The CDR3 DNA sequence: TGTGCCAGCAGTCCCCTAACAGGGGACACTGAAGCTTTCTTT.

This clone occurred a few times. The chain uses TRBV6-1 and TRBJ2-6; 10 bases are shared with TRBD1. CDR3 length equals 19 residues. Trimming at V came to 4 bases and at J to 3 bases, leaving 12 bases not matched to a gene. The germline V gene has CDR1 MNHNS and CDR2 SASEGT. The DNA for the CDR3 is TGTGCCAGCAGTGGGGGACAGGGGAAACTCCGGAGTGGGGCCAACGTCCTGACTTTC. Translating it yields CASSGGQGKLRSGANVLTF.